This TCR beta chain was profiled in a study of blood T cell repertoires in COVID-19. Across the whole study: From T cells, B-cell-depleted T cells, or PBMCs came the material, which was cDNA or gDNA.

Repertoires were generated with immunoSEQ multiplex PCR, while TCRdb's copy carries only in-frame clones and drops some. The repertoire consists of tens of thousands of clones, with around nine tenths occurring once and the leading ten covering around 27%. This clone was seen only once. The ends were cut back, 8 bases at V and 2 bases at J, with 13 bases in the middle. The CDR3 runs 13 residues. The germline V gene has CDR1 SGHVS and CDR2 FQNEAQ. Sequencing was done on a sample of peripheral blood. The TCR comes from a human donor in a cohort sampled during active COVID-19. V gene TRBV7-8 combines with J gene TRBJ2-7; D may be TRBD2 (5 bases). CDR3 loop: CASRPGVAYEQYF. The CDR3 nucleotides read TGTGCCAGCCGACCCGGGGTGGCCTACGAGCAGTACTTC.